These T cell receptor beta chains were read from a single sample in a study of blood T cell repertoires in COVID-19. Libraries were prepared by immunoSEQ multiplex PCR; TCRdb keeps only in-frame clonotypes and omits some of them. Of under 500,000 clones listed, 70% to 90% were seen once; the top ten hold almost 2%. Sequencing was performed on PBMCs or T cells enriched from blood (not recorded which). These receptors all come from a woman under 30 with acute COVID-19. The CDR3 runs from the conserved cysteine through the conserved F or W. The D gene is left open where the match is weak. Size tells how often a clone was seen (once, few, many) or the class of an expanded clone, and some rows leave it out.

cdr3_nt | cdr3_aa | v_call | d_call | j_call | clone_size
TGCAGCGTTGGATCGAGGGGACAGATATACAATGAGCAGTTCTTC | CSVGSRGQIYNEQFF | TRBV29-1 | TRBD1 | TRBJ2-1 | .
TGTGCCAGCAGCGTAGATGGCGAGAGGTGGGAGACCCAGTACTTC | CASSVDGERWETQYF | TRBV9 | . | TRBJ2-5 | once
TGTGCCAGCAGGGTAGACAGGAGTAAAGGCTACACCTTC | CASRVDRSKGYTF | TRBV2 | . | TRBJ1-2 | .
TGTGCCAGCAGAACTAGCGGGGATTCCTACAATGAGCAGTTCTTC | CASRTSGDSYNEQFF | TRBV6-5 | TRBD2 | TRBJ2-1 | .
TGTGCTAGTGGGAGCGGCACCGGGGAGCTGTTTTTT | CASGSGTGELFF | TRBV12-5 | . | TRBJ2-2 | .
TGTGCCACCAGCAGAATACCCAGCGGGATGGACACCGGGGAGCTGTTTTTT | CATSRIPSGMDTGELFF | TRBV15 | TRBD2 | TRBJ2-2 | .
TGTGCCAGCAGCTTTCCGGGAAGGAAGAACACTGAAGCTTTCTTT | CASSFPGRKNTEAFF | TRBV5-4 | . | TRBJ1-1 | .
TGTGCCAGCAGTAGACTAGCGGATTATGGAGATACGCAGTATTTT | CASSRLADYGDTQYF | TRBV6-5 | TRBD2 | TRBJ2-3 | .
TGTGCCAGCTCACCACCTAGAGGTCTCCGGAACACCATATATTTT | CASSPPRGLRNTIYF | TRBV18 | . | TRBJ1-3 | once
TGTGCCAGCAGCCTCAAGGCGGGTACTGAAGCTTTCTTT | CASSLKAGTEAFF | TRBV6-2/TRBV6-3 | . | TRBJ1-1 | once
TGTGCCAGCAGCGAAACAGGGCTGCTCTATAATTCACCCCTCCACTTT | CASSETGLLYNSPLHF | TRBV7-3 | . | TRBJ1-6 | .